The subject of this entry is one T cell receptor (beta chain). Its target antigen remains unknown. Base qualities are not provided; no much larger clone lies one nucleotide away. At the junction V is shortened by 1 base and J by 4 bases, with 10 bases in between. Measured from the cysteine to the phenylalanine, the CDR3 is 15 residues long. The retained sequence is limited to the CDR3, 45 bases, with the frame set at the first base. According to the germline V gene, CDR1 reads SGHDN and CDR2 reads FVKESK. Collaborating institutions collected whole blood in K2EDTA tubes following their own protocols. Collaborator samples were shipped for TCRbeta analysis as frozen whole blood, isolated PBMCs, or DNA extracted from either sample type. This sample stems from a study of blood T cell repertoires in COVID-19 (TCRdb year 2020). Regarding the research as a whole: Samples from collaborators originated in the United States, Italy and Spain and spanned both the acute and convalescent phases of COVID-19. The prospective study material was composed of cDNA or gDNA derived from T cells, B-cell-depleted T cells, or PBMCs. The dataset comprised deeply sampled blood TCRbeta repertoires from subjects exposed to, actively infected with, or recovered from COVID-19. A freely available public database, intended as a resource for researchers studying the immune response to SARS-CoV-2, is where the repertoires were released. Samples were obtained from the ongoing ImmuneRACE study (first 160 participants) and from 1,200 or so subjects provided by 6 global collaborators. A de-identified subject ID, COVID-19 status, age in years and sex were almost always included in the sample metadata. HLA class I and class II types, where available, came from metadata supplied by the sample provider rather than from assay-based typing. Study-level results and caveats: The amount of clinical and demographic metadata varied by source and participant and was provided uncurated.

TCRbeta CDR3 regions were amplified from genomic DNA by means of the immunoSEQ Assay, a bias-controlled multiplex PCR. For the original study's pipeline: The number of nucleated cells in each sample was estimated by amplification of reference gene primers within the assay. To quantify the absolute abundance of each unique TCRbeta CDR3 rearrangement, sequence reads were collapsed and filtered. For each sample, productive Simpson clonality was calculated by taking the square root of Simpson's diversity index across productive rearrangements. The clones in this table, taken by TCRdb from immuneACCESS, are in-frame only. Not every clone is retained; where verified, under half of the shortfall comes from an unresolved V gene, and the cause of the rest is unknown. V, J and clone size are taken as reported in that table, and D and trimming were inferred from the DNA itself. In this sample the table shows about 410,000 clones, 75% to 90% of which occur a single time. Of the sample, 1.4% falls within the top ten clones.

Sequencing was performed on peripheral blood. The chain is encoded by TRBV14 joined to TRBJ2-2; the D segment could be TRBD1, given 5 matching bases. The sequence derives from a woman in her 30s with active or convalescent COVID-19. The nucleotide sequence reads TGTGCCAGCAGCCAAGTACAGGCCATCACCGGGGAGCTGTTTTTT. Its protein product is CASSQVQAITGELFF.